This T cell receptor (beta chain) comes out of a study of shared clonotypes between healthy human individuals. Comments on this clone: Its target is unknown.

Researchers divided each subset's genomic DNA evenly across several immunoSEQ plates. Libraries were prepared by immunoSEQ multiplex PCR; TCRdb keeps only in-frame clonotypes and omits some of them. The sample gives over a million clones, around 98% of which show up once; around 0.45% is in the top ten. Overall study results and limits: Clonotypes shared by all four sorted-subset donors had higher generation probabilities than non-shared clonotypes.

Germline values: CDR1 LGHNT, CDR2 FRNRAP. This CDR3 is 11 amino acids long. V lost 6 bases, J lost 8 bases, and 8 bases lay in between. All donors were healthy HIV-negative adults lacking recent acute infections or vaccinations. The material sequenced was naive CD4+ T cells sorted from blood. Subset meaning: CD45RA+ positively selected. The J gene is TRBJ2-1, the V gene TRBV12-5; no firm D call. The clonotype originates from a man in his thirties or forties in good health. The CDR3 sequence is CASGVSDEQFF. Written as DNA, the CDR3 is TGTGCTAGTGGAGTGTCGGATGAGCAGTTCTTC.